This entry concerns a single T cell receptor beta chain. Its target antigen remains unknown. No base qualities exist here, and no much larger clone lies one base off it. Read against the paper, the sample's time point label means: sample taken at primary tumor resection. TCR sequencing used whole RNA extracted from tumor and nontumor lung tissue, or from cryopreserved PBMC samples, without cell sorting. The donors were about 71 patients from the lung TRACERx cohort who had early-stage, untreated non-small cell lung cancer. A patient was chosen for TCR sequencing only when enough RNA was available from at least two tumor regions. The data are from a study of spatial heterogeneity in lung cancer (dated by TCRdb to the late 2010s). With regard to the full study: More beta-chain than alpha-chain transcripts were consistently detected, likely reflecting higher beta-chain transcript abundance. Nonsynonymous mutation counts, determined by whole-exome sequencing of tumor tissue, were related to features of the TCR repertoire. Both alpha and beta chains were TCR-sequenced in approximately 200 tumor regions, approximately 68 matched nontumor lung samples and roughly 54 PBMC samples obtained at surgery. In non-small cell lung cancer, the study quantitatively compared TCR alpha and beta repertoires across several tumor regions, matched nontumor lung, and blood. In the raw uncorrected reads, each unique combination of TCR and UMI appeared on average more than ten times. Beyond this particular receptor, the publication reports: Ubiquitous expanded tumor TCRs were found in blood more often at tumor resection than at routine follow-up. Confirming at a functional level the hypothesis that regional TCRs recognize regional mutations was considered to require additional single-cell paired TCR alpha and beta sequencing.

Library creation used 5' RACE. The instrument given in TCRdb is NextSeq 500. In the TCR library protocol, a unique molecular identifier was attached to each TCR cDNA molecule so that PCR and sequencing errors could be corrected. Concerning the study's data processing: TCR identification, UMI-based error correction and CDR3 extraction were all carried out with Decombinator tools. TCRs above a frequency of 2 per 1,000, corresponding to the top 1% of the tumor frequency distribution, were defined as expanded. Renyi diversity was calculated using the R vegan package after each repertoire was subsampled 100 times to 5,000 TCRs. CDR3 similarity networks were built from amino acid triplet string-kernel similarity, connecting CDR3s with pairwise similarity above 0.82. TCRdb took the public reads, trimmed them with fastp at Q25, ran MiXCR for clone calling and kept in-frame beta chains. Rows with one shared CDR3 protein collapse into an entry with the most common genes and DNA. TCRdb, not the original authors, processed these V and J calls. This sample comprises more than 85,000 distinct CDR3 sequences, about 9.4% of them detected only once. The ten largest account for roughly 7.2% of the sample.

This specimen consisted of PBMCs, obtained at surgery. This sequence originates from a male donor with early-stage non-small cell lung cancer.

The DNA sequence is as follows: TGTGCCAGCAGCTTGCGGACAGGGGGAAGAGATACGCAGTATTTT. It encodes CASSLRTGGRDTQYF. Recombination linked TRBV5-6 to TRBJ2-3; 10 bases in between match TRBD1. Relative to germline, V is missing 1 base and J is missing 5 bases, with 4 bases of the junction outside any gene match. From the germline V gene, CDR1 is SGHDT and CDR2 is YYEEEE. The CDR3 runs 15 residues from the cysteine to the phenylalanine. The CDR3 DNA has 45 bases and is translated from base 1.